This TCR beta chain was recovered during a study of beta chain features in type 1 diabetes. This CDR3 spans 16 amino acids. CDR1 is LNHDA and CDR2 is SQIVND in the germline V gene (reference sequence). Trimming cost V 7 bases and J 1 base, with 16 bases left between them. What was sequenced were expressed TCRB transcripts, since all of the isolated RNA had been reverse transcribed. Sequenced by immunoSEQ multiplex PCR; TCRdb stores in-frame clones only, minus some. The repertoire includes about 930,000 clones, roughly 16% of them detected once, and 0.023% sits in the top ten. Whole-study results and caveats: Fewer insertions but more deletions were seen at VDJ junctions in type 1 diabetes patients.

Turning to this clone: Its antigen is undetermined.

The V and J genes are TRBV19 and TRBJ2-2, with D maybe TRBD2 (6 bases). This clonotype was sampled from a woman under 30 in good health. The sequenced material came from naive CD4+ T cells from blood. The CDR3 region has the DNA TGTGCCAGTAACCGCCTTGGGAGGTTGAACACCGGGGAGCTGTTTTTT. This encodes CASNRLGRLNTGELFF.